The clone carrying this TCR beta chain was counted many times. No antigen is known for it. One entry per CDR3 protein results from TCRdb running MiXCR on the 5' RACE reads. The data show almost 250,000 distinct CDR3 sequences, 15% to 19% seen once. The record originates from a study of T-cell memory formation after mild COVID-19. Study in general: TCR clustering was largely donor specific. Overall study results and limits: Clones shrinking between day 15 and 85 showed a balanced CD4/CD8 split, and those that grew later tilted toward CD4+. Prior to infection, memory already included some responding clones, suggesting cross-reactive memory joined.

Between the trimmed V and J ends, which lost 1 base and 5 bases, there was a span of 11 bases. The CDR3 spans 14 residues. Germline CDR1 is LGHDT and CDR2 is YNNKEL (reference sequence). The source is an adult woman who had mild COVID-19 (a few samples of this study predate the infection). Cell type and time point are not known. The specimen was PBMCs or a T cell subset sorted from them (not recorded which). V usage is TRBV3-1 and J usage is TRBJ1-1; no clear D gene. DNA for the CDR3: TGTGCCAGCAGCCAAGGGCAGAAAATAACTGAAGCTTTCTTT. Amino acid sequence: CASSQGQKITEAFF.